Described below is a single T cell receptor (beta chain) sequence and its context. The sample is drawn from a study of blood T cell repertoires in COVID-19. Clones were read by immunoSEQ multiplex PCR, and TCRdb kept only the in-frame ones, dropping some. The sample includes 25,000 to 35,000 clones, 91% seen only once; the top ten take approximately 9.8%. Trimming at V came to 1 base and at J to 0 bases, leaving 3 bases not matched to a gene. CDR1 SGHNT and CDR2 YYREEE come from the germline V gene (reference sequence). This CDR3 has 16 amino acids. The receptor comes from a human donor with active COVID-19. The donor label of this sample is uncertain. Sequenced sample: peripheral blood. This chain uses TRBV5-4 with TRBJ2-3; 9 positions agree with TRBD2. The CDR3 nucleotides are TGTGCCAGCAGCTTGAGACTAGCGGATAGCACAGATACGCAGTATTTT. It codes for CASSLRLADSTDTQYF.